Shown below are 5 T cell receptor beta chains from a single sample sequenced in a study of cytomegalovirus exposure and HLA in healthy donors. The PCR was carried out with 60 Vbeta primers and 13 Jbeta primers. The repertoire was sequenced with immunoSEQ multiplex PCR; TCRdb's copy has only in-frame clones and lacks some. The data contain under 150,000 clones, about 83% of them singletons. Source material: PBMCs. The receptors here all came from a man aged 25 to 45 in good health and CMV-seronegative.

This clone was picked up one time. The chain has TRBV5-1 and TRBJ1-2, with D maybe TRBD1 (5 bases). V lost 6 bases and J lost 2, with 20 bases in between. Germline-derived CDR1 and CDR2 are SGHRS and YFSETQ. CDR3 length: 16 residues. DNA for the CDR3: TGCGCCAGCACCCCCTCGATGATGCAGGGAAACTATGGCTACACCTTC. Amino acids: CASTPSMMQGNYGYTF. The variable domain in full, completed from reference TRBV5-1 and TRBJ1-2, reads KAGVTQTPRYLIKTRGQQVTLSCSPISGHRSVSWYQQTPGQGLQFLFEYFSETQRNKGNFPGRFSGRQFSNSRSEMNVSTLELGDSALYLCASTPSMMQGNYGYTFGSGTRLTVV.

The chain is built from TRBV19 and TRBJ1-1, with 7 bases matching TRBD1. Germline V CDR1 and CDR2: LNHDA, SQIVND (reference sequence). The CDR3 totals 15 residues. J gave up 3 bases and V 3 bases, and 7 bases lay outside the gene matches. CDR3 DNA: TGTGCCAGTAGTATCAGGGACAGTATCGACACTGAAGCTTTCTTT. Its protein product is CASSIRDSIDTEAFF.

This clone was seen a few times. The rearrangement uses TRBV4-1 and TRBJ1-2; D gene ambiguous. CDR1 and CDR2 from the germline V gene are MGHRA and YSYEKL. There are 15 residues in the CDR3. The ends were cut back, 0 bases at V and 4 bases at J, with 12 bases in the middle. CDR3 in amino acids: CASSQETTLPYGYTF. The CDR3 bases are TGCGCCAGCAGCCAAGAGACGACACTTCCCTATGGCTACACCTTC.

The chain employs TRBV19 and TRBJ1-4, with a weak D call TRBD1 (6 bases). This CDR3 has 15 residues. V lost 4 bases, J lost 0 bases, and 9 bases lay in between. CDR1 is LNHDA, CDR2 SQIVND, per germline (reference sequence). The CDR3 protein is CASSRNRATNEKLFF. The CDR3 region has the DNA TGTGCCAGTAGTAGGAACAGGGCAACTAATGAAAAACTGTTTTTT.

V gene TRBV6-5 combines with J gene TRBJ1-5; D remains ambiguous. The CDR3 is made up of 15 amino acids. The V gene lost 0 bases and the J gene lost 0 bases, with 6 bases spanning the gap. Germline V lookup: CDR1 MNHEY, CDR2 SVGAGI. For the CDR3, the DNA is TGTGCCAGCAGTTACTCGAGGAATAGCAATCAGCCCCAGCATTTT. Its protein is CASSYSRNSNQPQHF.